What follows describes a single T cell receptor (beta chain). Antigen specificity is unknown. The CDR3 consists of 16 residues. Trimming removed 1 base from V and 0 bases from J, with 7 bases in between. The germline CDR1 and CDR2 sequences are SEHNR and FQNEAQ (reference sequence). This record belongs to a study of CD4 T cells in relation to SARS-CoV-2 and coronaviruses. Study overall: TCR beta CDR3s were sequenced after approximately nine-day antigen culture of PBMCs. Study results and limitations: No donor gave both pre-pandemic and post-infection samples. Crossreactive clones expanded significantly less to SARS-CoV-2 than monoreactive clones.

Generated by immunoSEQ multiplex PCR, the TCRdb table keeps only in-frame clones and is missing some. The sample yields 15,000 or so clones, 79% seen once. CD4+ T cells from unexposed donors were obtained before the COVID-19 pandemic (2011-2018). The cells were cultured for roughly 11 days before CD4+ T cells were isolated. The sequencing sample was made of CD4+ T cells from PBMCs, cultured in vitro. This TCR was sampled from a human donor in good health. This sequence joins TRBV7-9 and TRBJ2-6; D perhaps matches TRBD2 (6 bases). The CDR3 nucleotides read TGTGCCAGCAGCTTAGACGGGGGCTCTGGGGCCAACGTCCTGACTTTC. Protein: CASSLDGGSGANVLTF. The full variable domain, completed using reference TRBV7-9 and TRBJ2-6, is DTGVSQNPRHKITKRGQNVTFRCDPISEHNRLYWYRQTLGQGPEFLTYFQNEAQLEKSRLLSDRFSAERPKGSFSTLEIQRTEQGDSAMYLCASSLDGGSGANVLTFGAGSRLTVL.